What follows describes a single TCR beta chain. The data originate from a study of CD8+ T cells in alopecia areata. As to treatment: oral pan-JAK inhibitor, 5-10 mg twice daily. Once RNA had been extracted, it was reverse transcribed into cDNA to act as the sequencing template. Using immunoSEQ multiplex PCR, the repertoire was profiled, and TCRdb retains in-frame clones only, with some absent. The sample lists under 300,000 clones, about 60% seen once, with around 0.92% in the top ten. This TCR came from a human donor with alopecia areata. Sample: CD4+ T cells sorted from blood, taken between weeks 51 and 52, from a patient treated with tofacitinib.

The CDR3 is CSASRNEQFF. In DNA form, the CDR3 reads TGCAGTGCTAGCCGGAATGAGCAGTTCTTC. This chain links TRBV20-1 with TRBJ2-1; the D is unclear. Germline CDR1 reads DFQATT; CDR2 reads SNEGSKA (reference sequence). V lost 3 bases and J 7 bases, leaving 4 bases between the germline ends. The CDR3 is 10 residues long.